Listed below are T cell receptor beta chains from one sample, sequenced in a study of shared clonotypes between healthy human individuals. TCRdb's copy holds only in-frame clones and misses some; the assay was immunoSEQ multiplex PCR. Here the sample spans around 2,000,000 clones, about 95% being singletons. The sequenced sample was naive CD4+ T cells sorted from blood. All receptors derive from a man aged 18 to 29 in good health. CDR3s include the opening cysteine and the closing phenylalanine or tryptophan. A D gene is named only where the DNA matches it firmly. Not every row has a clone size; where given, it reads once, few, many or a size class.

abundance | len | j_gene | v_gene | d_gene | CDR3aa | CDR3nt
. | 14 | TRBJ2-3 | TRBV9 | TRBD2 | CASSVGLAGSTQYF | TGTGCCAGCAGCGTAGGGCTAGCGGGATCTACGCAGTATTTT
. | 17 | TRBJ2-5 | TRBV5-5 | . | CASSLGPLNLRGETQYF | TGTGCCAGCAGCCTCGGCCCCCTGAACCTAAGAGGGGAGACCCAGTACTTC
. | 18 | TRBJ2-7 | TRBV28 | . | CASSTTPMRTPREREQYF | TGTGCCAGCAGTACTACACCTATGCGGACACCCAGAGAGCGAGAGCAGTACTTC
. | 17 | TRBJ2-3 | TRBV7-9 | TRBD2 | CASSAYTSGARTDTQYF | TGTGCCAGCAGCGCCTATACAAGCGGGGCCCGCACAGATACGCAGTATTTT
. | 16 | TRBJ2-2 | TRBV25-1 | TRBD2 | CASKTSGGSGTGELFF | TGTGCCAGTAAGACTAGCGGGGGCTCCGGGACCGGGGAGCTGTTTTTT
. | 16 | TRBJ1-1 | TRBV5-6 | . | CASSPRWGISDTEAFF | TGTGCCAGCAGCCCGAGGTGGGGGATTTCAGACACTGAAGCTTTCTTT
. | 16 | TRBJ1-3 | TRBV6-6 | TRBD1 | CASSYGQGLIGNTIYF | TGTGCCAGCAGTTACGGACAGGGATTAATTGGAAACACCATATATTTT
. | 15 | TRBJ2-5 | TRBV9 | TRBD2 | CASSVGLAGLETQYF | TGTGCCAGCAGCGTAGGACTAGCGGGACTGGAGACCCAGTACTTC
. | 14 | TRBJ2-7 | TRBV6-1 | TRBD2 | CASGRTGGLYEQYF | TGTGCCAGCGGGAGAACGGGAGGGCTTTACGAGCAGTACTTC
. | 14 | TRBJ2-5 | TRBV9 | . | CASSVGGNGETQYF | TGTGCCAGCAGCGTAGGGGGGAATGGGGAGACCCAGTACTTC
once | 15 | TRBJ2-2 | TRBV11-3 | TRBD2 | CASSKGGLNTGELFF | TGTGCCAGCAGTAAGGGAGGGCTTAACACCGGGGAGCTGTTTTTT
. | 12 | TRBJ1-1 | TRBV19 | . | CASSLPGAEAFF | TGTGCCAGTAGCCTACCGGGGGCTGAAGCTTTCTTT
once | 15 | TRBJ2-3 | TRBV9 | . | CASSIIDTSTDTQYF | TGTGCCAGCAGCATAATCGACACCAGCACAGATACGCAGTATTTT
. | 13 | TRBJ2-3 | TRBV5-1 | . | CASSLPGQDTQYF | TGCGCCAGCAGCTTGCCTGGACAGGATACGCAGTATTTT
. | 14 | TRBJ2-7 | TRBV7-2 | TRBD2 | CASSLVTSKYEQYF | TGTGCCAGCAGCTTAGTGACTAGCAAATACGAGCAGTACTTC
. | 15 | TRBJ1-2 | TRBV19 | . | CASSIDFPTNYGYTF | TGTGCCAGTAGTATAGATTTTCCAACTAACTATGGCTACACCTTC
. | 16 | TRBJ2-3 | TRBV5-4 | . | CASSFVTGLSTDTQYF | TGTGCCAGCAGCTTTGTGACGGGACTTAGCACAGATACGCAGTATTTT
. | 12 | TRBJ2-3 | TRBV5-1 | TRBD2 | CASGLDTDTQYF | TGCGCCAGTGGACTAGACACAGATACGCAGTATTTT
. | 15 | TRBJ2-1 | TRBV2 | TRBD2 | CASSAQRGALNEQFF | TGTGCCAGCAGTGCCCAGCGGGGGGCACTCAATGAGCAGTTCTTC
. | 15 | TRBJ1-1 | TRBV6-1 | . | CASSVEPEKNTEAFF | TGTGCCAGCAGTGTCGAGCCGGAAAAGAACACTGAAGCTTTCTTT
. | 16 | TRBJ2-1 | TRBV7-2 | TRBD2 | CASSRVASGGYNEQFF | TGTGCCAGCAGCCGCGTGGCTAGCGGGGGCTACAATGAGCAGTTCTTC
. | 15 | TRBJ1-6 | TRBV5-1 | TRBD1 | CASSFGDSNNSPLHF | TGCGCCAGCAGCTTCGGGGACAGTAATAATTCACCCCTCCACTTT
. | 16 | TRBJ2-7 | TRBV7-3 | TRBD1 | CASSPTPGTDSYEQYF | TGTGCCAGCAGCCCCACTCCCGGGACAGACTCCTACGAGCAGTACTTC
. | 13 | TRBJ2-5 | TRBV5-1 | . | CASSGGTMETQYF | TGCGCCAGCAGCGGCGGGACCATGGAGACCCAGTACTTC
. | 14 | TRBJ2-3 | TRBV7-3 | . | CASSLSGSTDTQYF | TGTGCCAGCAGCTTAAGTGGTAGCACAGATACGCAGTATTTT
. | 15 | TRBJ1-2 | TRBV2 | TRBD1 | CASSQQGATDYGYTF | TGTGCCAGCAGTCAACAGGGGGCAACGGACTATGGCTACACCTTC
. | 15 | TRBJ2-3 | TRBV9 | . | CASSPGGHSTDTQYF | TGTGCCAGCAGCCCAGGAGGACACAGCACAGATACGCAGTATTTT
. | 15 | TRBJ1-5 | TRBV2 | . | CASRGLGGSNQPQHF | TGTGCCAGCAGGGGGTTGGGGGGAAGCAATCAGCCCCAGCATTTT
. | 14 | TRBJ2-1 | TRBV19 | . | CASSMGPDRHEQFF | TGTGCCAGTAGTATGGGACCTGACCGCCATGAGCAGTTCTTC
. | 14 | TRBJ1-6 | TRBV5-1 | . | CASSLGTYNSPLHF | TGCGCCAGCAGCTTAGGCACCTATAATTCACCCCTCCACTTT
. | 14 | TRBJ2-5 | TRBV21-1 | . | CASSKGGEGETQYF | TGTGCCAGCAGCAAAGGGGGTGAGGGGGAGACCCAGTACTTC
many | 16 | TRBJ1-1 | TRBV6-6 | . | CASSYKGRIRNTEAFF | TGTGCCAGCAGTTACAAAGGGAGGATTAGGAACACTGAAGCTTTCTTT
. | 16 | TRBJ2-1 | TRBV5-1 | TRBD2 | CASSLAGTSGNYEQFF | TGCGCCAGCAGCTTGGCGGGGACTAGCGGGAACTATGAGCAGTTCTTC
. | 17 | TRBJ2-7 | TRBV10-1 | . | CASSESRAGTSRDEQYF | TGCGCCAGCAGTGAGTCGAGGGCAGGAACTTCCCGGGACGAGCAGTACTTC
. | 13 | TRBJ1-3 | TRBV30 | . | CAWTGSSGNTIYF | TGTGCCTGGACGGGGAGCTCTGGAAACACCATATATTTT